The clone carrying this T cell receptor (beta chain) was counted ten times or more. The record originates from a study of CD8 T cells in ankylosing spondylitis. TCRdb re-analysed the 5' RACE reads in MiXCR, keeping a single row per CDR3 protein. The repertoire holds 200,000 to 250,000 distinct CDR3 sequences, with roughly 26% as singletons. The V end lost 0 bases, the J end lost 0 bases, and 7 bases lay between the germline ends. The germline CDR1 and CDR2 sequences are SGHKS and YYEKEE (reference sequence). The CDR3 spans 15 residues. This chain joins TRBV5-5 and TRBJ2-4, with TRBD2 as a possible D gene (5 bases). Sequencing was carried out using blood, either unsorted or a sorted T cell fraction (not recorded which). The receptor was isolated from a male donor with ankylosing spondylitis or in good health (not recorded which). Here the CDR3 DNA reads TGTGCCAGCAGCTTGGACGGGATAGCCAAAAACATTCAGTACTTC. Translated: CASSLDGIAKNIQYF.